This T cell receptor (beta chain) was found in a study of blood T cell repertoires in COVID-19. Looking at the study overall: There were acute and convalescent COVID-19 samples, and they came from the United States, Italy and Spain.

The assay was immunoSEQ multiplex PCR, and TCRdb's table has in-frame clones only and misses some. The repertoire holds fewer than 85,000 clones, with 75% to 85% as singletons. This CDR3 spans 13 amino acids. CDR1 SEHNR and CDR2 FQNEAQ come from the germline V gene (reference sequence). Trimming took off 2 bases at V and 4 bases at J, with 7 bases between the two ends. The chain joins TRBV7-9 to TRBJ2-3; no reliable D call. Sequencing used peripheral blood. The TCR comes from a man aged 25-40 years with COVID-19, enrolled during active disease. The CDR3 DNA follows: TGTGCCAGCAGCTTAAGTAACTCAGATACGCAGTATTTT. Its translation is CASSLSNSDTQYF.